This T cell receptor (beta chain) was identified in a study of blood T cell repertoires in COVID-19. Study context: Sample material is recorded as cDNA or gDNA derived from T cells, B-cell-depleted T cells, or PBMCs.

CDR1 SGHNT and CDR2 YYREEE come from the germline V gene (reference sequence). The CDR3 runs to 15 residues. With 0 bases clipped from V and 1 base from J, the junction kept 3 bases outside the gene matches. Using immunoSEQ multiplex PCR, the repertoire was profiled, and TCRdb retains in-frame clones only, with some absent. This sample has under 250,000 clones, with 75% to 90% found just once. In terms of age and location, participants ranged from roughly 18 to 90 years and lived in about two dozen US areas. Exposed participants came across a COVID-19 case within 2 weeks before study entry. The chain is built from TRBV5-4 and TRBJ1-1; 7 bases match TRBD1. This TCR came from a woman between 35 and 50 years old who had been exposed to COVID-19. Material for sequencing was PBMCs or T cells enriched from blood (not recorded which). The CDR3 loop is CASSLGRTGNTEAFF. CDR3 DNA sequence: TGTGCCAGCAGCTTGGGTAGGACAGGGAACACTGAAGCTTTCTTT.